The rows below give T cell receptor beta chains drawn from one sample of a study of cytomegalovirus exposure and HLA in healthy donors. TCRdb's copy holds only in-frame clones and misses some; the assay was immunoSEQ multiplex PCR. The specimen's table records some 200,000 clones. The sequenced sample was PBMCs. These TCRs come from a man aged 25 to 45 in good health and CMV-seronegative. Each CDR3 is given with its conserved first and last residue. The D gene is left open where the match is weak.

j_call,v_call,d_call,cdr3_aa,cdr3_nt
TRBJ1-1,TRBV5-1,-,CASSLGDQGLNTEAFF,TGCGCCAGCAGCTTGGGGGACCAGGGGCTGAACACTGAAGCTTTCTTT
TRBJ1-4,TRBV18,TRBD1,CASSPQTGGINEKLFF,TGTGCCAGCTCACCACAAACAGGGGGGATTAATGAAAAACTGTTTTTT
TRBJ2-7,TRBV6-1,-,CALGGAVFDEQYF,TGTGCCCTTGGGGGGGCCGTTTTCGACGAGCAGTACTTC
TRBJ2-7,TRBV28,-,CASTPGQLSYERYF,TGTGCCAGCACGCCAGGACAGCTCTCCTACGAGCGGTACTTC
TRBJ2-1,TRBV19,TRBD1,CASTFAGGTYNEQFF,TGTGCCAGTACCTTTGCAGGGGGTACCTACAATGAGCAGTTCTTC
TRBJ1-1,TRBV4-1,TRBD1,CASSQTGGLTEAFF,TGCGCCAGCAGCCAGACAGGGGGCCTCACTGAAGCTTTCTTT
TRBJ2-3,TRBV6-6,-,CASSQGVLADTQYF,TGTGCCAGCAGCCAAGGGGTCTTGGCAGATACGCAGTATTTT
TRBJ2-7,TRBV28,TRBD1,CASSTGTGAYEQYF,TGTGCCAGCAGTACCGGGACAGGGGCCTACGAGCAGTACTTC
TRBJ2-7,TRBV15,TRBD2,CATSMSHGLAGRSYEQYF,TGTGCCACCAGCATGTCCCACGGACTAGCGGGGAGATCCTACGAGCAGTACTTC
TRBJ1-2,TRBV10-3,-,CAISGGTANYGYTF,TGTGCCATCAGTGGCGGGACGGCTAACTATGGCTACACCTTC
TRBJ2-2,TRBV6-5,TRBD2,CATKGRAGELFF,TGTGCCACGAAGGGGAGGGCCGGGGAGCTGTTTTTT
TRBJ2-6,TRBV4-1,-,CASSPRLNSGANVLTF,TGCGCCAGCAGCCCCCGACTGAACTCTGGGGCCAACGTCCTGACTTTC
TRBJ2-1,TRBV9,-,CASSVERGSRNEQFF,TGTGCCAGCAGCGTAGAACGGGGGAGTCGCAATGAGCAGTTCTTC
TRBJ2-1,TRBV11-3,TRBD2,CASSLAASGYYNEQFF,TGTGCCAGCAGCTTAGCGGCTAGCGGGTATTACAATGAGCAGTTCTTC
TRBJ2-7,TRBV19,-,CASSMAPLPELDKYF,TGTGCCAGTAGTATGGCACCGCTGCCTGAATTGGACAAGTACTTC
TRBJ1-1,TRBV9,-,CASSEPCGWAQNTEAFF,TGTGCCAGCAGCGAACCCTGTGGGTGGGCCCAGAACACTGAAGCTTTCTTT
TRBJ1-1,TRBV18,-,CASSGIIGQMKNTEAFF,TGTGCCAGCTCAGGGATTATTGGACAGATGAAGAACACTGAAGCTTTCTTT
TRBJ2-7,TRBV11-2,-,CASSLGQSYEQYF,TGTGCCAGCAGCCTTGGACAATCCTACGAGCAGTACTTC
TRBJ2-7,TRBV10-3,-,CAISEYGRQGPSYEQYF,TGTGCCATCAGTGAGTACGGGCGGCAGGGGCCCTCCTACGAGCAGTACTTC
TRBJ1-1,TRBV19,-,CASQGRMNTEAFF,TGTGCCAGTCAGGGGCGGATGAACACTGAAGCTTTCTTT
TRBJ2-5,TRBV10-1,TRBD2,CASSEGLAATEETQYF,TGCGCCAGCAGTGAAGGACTAGCGGCCACCGAAGAGACCCAGTACTTC
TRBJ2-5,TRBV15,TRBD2,CATSRGTGLAETQYF,TGTGCCACCAGCAGAGGGACGGGACTAGCAGAGACCCAGTACTTC
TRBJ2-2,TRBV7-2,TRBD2,CASSPRMAGLNTGELFF,TGTGCCAGCAGCCCTCGGATGGCGGGACTAAACACCGGGGAGCTGTTTTTT
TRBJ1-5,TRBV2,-,CASSVTYFNQPQHF,TGTGCCAGTAGTGTTACCTACTTCAATCAGCCCCAGCATTTT
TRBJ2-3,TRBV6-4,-,CASSLGEGERTDTQYF,TGTGCCAGCAGTCTCGGAGAGGGGGAAAGAACAGATACGCAGTATTTT
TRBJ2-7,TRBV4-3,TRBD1,CASSQPDRDGEQYF,TGCGCCAGCAGCCAGCCCGACAGGGATGGCGAGCAGTACTTC
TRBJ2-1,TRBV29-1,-,CSALGQGDEQFF,TGCAGCGCCCTGGGACAAGGGGATGAGCAGTTCTTC
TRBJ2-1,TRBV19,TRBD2,CASSIGTSGYNEQFF,TGTGCCAGTAGTATTGGGACTAGCGGCTACAATGAGCAGTTCTTC
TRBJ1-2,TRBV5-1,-,CASSDSPRYGYTF,TGCGCCAGCAGCGACAGCCCGCGCTATGGCTACACCTTC
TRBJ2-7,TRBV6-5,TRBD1,CASSRDRGPQQYF,TGTGCCAGCAGCCGGGACAGGGGGCCCCAGCAGTACTTC
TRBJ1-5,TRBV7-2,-,CASSLRLGGGDGNQPQHF,TGTGCCAGCAGCTTACGTTTGGGTGGGGGGGACGGCAATCAGCCCCAGCATTTT
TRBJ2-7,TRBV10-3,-,CAISESLRVYEQYF,TGTGCCATCAGTGAGTCGCTCAGGGTCTACGAGCAGTACTTC
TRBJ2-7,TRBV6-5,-,CASSYEGRPTTYEQYF,TGTGCCAGCAGTTACGAGGGCAGGCCGACTACCTACGAGCAGTACTTC
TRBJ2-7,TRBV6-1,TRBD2,CASSVAGGYEQYF,TGTGCCAGCAGTGTAGCGGGAGGTTACGAGCAGTACTTC
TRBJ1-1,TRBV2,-,CASSVEAFGTEAFF,TGTGCCAGCAGTGTTGAAGCGTTTGGGACTGAAGCTTTCTTT